One sample yielded the 30 T cell receptor beta chains listed below, sequenced in a study of blood T cell repertoires in COVID-19. The repertoire was sequenced with immunoSEQ multiplex PCR; TCRdb's copy has only in-frame clones and lacks some. The sample contains some 70,000 clones, less than 85% of which appear only once. Sequencing was performed on peripheral blood. These receptors were collected from a man aged 55 to 69 with acute or convalescent COVID-19.

The chain carries TRBV10-3 and TRBJ1-1; D is uncertain. Germline V gene sequence: CDR1 ENHRY, CDR2 SYGVKD. V was cut by 0 bases and J by 3 bases, with 5 bases left in between. The length of the CDR3 is 13 residues. The CDR3 nucleotides are TGTGCCATCAGTGAGTCTTCAGACACTGAAGCTTTCTTT. As protein: CAISESSDTEAFF.

The chain has TRBV4-2 and TRBJ2-3; the match to TRBD2 covers 10 bases. Germline CDR1 and CDR2: LGHNA and YNFKEQ. V lost 4 bases, J lost 3 bases, and 7 bases stayed unmatched. The CDR3 totals 16 residues. The CDR3 region is CASSPSSGGQTDTQYF. The CDR3 DNA follows: TGTGCCAGCAGCCCTTCTAGCGGGGGCCAAACAGATACGCAGTATTTT.

This clone was observed once. The CDR3 is CASSLRGSAEAFF. CDR3 nucleotide sequence: TGTGCCAGCAGTCTCCGAGGGTCCGCTGAAGCTTTCTTT. The chain is built from TRBV6-2 or TRBV6-3 and TRBJ1-1; D remains ambiguous. The CDR3 has 13 residues. Germline values: CDR1 MNHEY, CDR2 SVGEGT. The V gene lost 5 bases and the J gene lost 6 bases, with 13 bases spanning the gap.

The V and J genes are TRBV27 and TRBJ2-7; D not resolved. The ends were cut back, 1 base at V and 0 bases at J, with 10 bases in the middle. CDR3 size: 15 residues. Per germline, CDR1 MNHEY and CDR2 SMNVEV (reference sequence). CDR3 coding DNA: TGTGCCAGCAGTTTATGGGCCGGAAGCTCCTACGAGCAGTACTTC. The encoded protein is CASSLWAGSSYEQYF.

V is TRBV4-3 and J is TRBJ1-1; no definite D call. The CDR3 is made up of 15 amino acids. The germline V gene has CDR1 LGHNA and CDR2 YSLEER. Trimming took off 0 bases at V and 4 bases at J, with 12 bases between the two ends. CDR3 protein: CASSQEAAPATEAFF. CDR3 nucleotides: TGCGCCAGCAGCCAAGAAGCCGCCCCCGCCACTGAAGCTTTCTTT.

The V gene is TRBV6-4, the J gene TRBJ2-2; D call uncertain. Per germline, CDR1 MRHNA and CDR2 SNTAGT. The germline V and J ends were trimmed by 1 base and 7 bases, with 10 bases remaining between them. The CDR3 is 14 amino acids. Here the CDR3 reads CASSDFSRGGELFF. The CDR3 nucleotides are TGTGCCAGCAGTGACTTTTCGCGAGGCGGGGAGCTGTTTTTT.

The CDR3 nucleotides are TGTGCCAGCAGCTTATCGGGTTCTGGTTACAATGAGCAGTTCTTC. It specifies CASSLSGSGYNEQFF. The chain has TRBV7-2 and TRBJ2-1; no clear D gene. V lost 2 bases and J lost 4, with 12 bases in between. In germline, CDR1 is SGHTA, CDR2 FQGNSA. This CDR3 is built from 15 residues.

The chain is built from TRBV7-9 and TRBJ1-4, with TRBD1 matching over 7 bases. Germline V gives CDR1 SEHNR, CDR2 FQNEAQ (reference sequence). This CDR3 contains 16 residues. The ends lost 2 bases at V and 4 bases at J; junction bases unmatched: 7. The CDR3 reads CASSLSSGGGNEKLFF. The CDR3 DNA reads TGTGCCAGCAGCTTATCCTCAGGGGGAGGTAATGAAAAACTGTTTTTT.

The V gene is TRBV7-2, the J gene TRBJ2-3, with unresolved D. Between the trimmed V and J ends, which lost 4 bases and 0 bases, there was a span of 8 bases. The length of the CDR3 is 14 residues. Germline CDR1 is SGHTA and CDR2 is FQGNSA. CDR3 DNA: TGTGCCAGCAGCTCGCTTACAAGCACAGATACGCAGTATTTT. Translating gives CASSSLTSTDTQYF.

The chain links TRBV7-6 to TRBJ2-5, with 10 bases lining up with TRBD2. J was trimmed by 4 bases and V by 2 bases; bases with no gene match: 7. The CDR3 consists of 16 residues. Looked up from germline, CDR1 is SGHVS and CDR2 is FNYEAQ. This CDR3 reads CASSLLAGGGRETQYF. The CDR3 DNA is TGTGCCAGCAGCTTATTAGCGGGGGGAGGGCGAGAGACCCAGTACTTC.

The chain is built from TRBV5-5 and TRBJ2-1, with TRBD2 matching over 10 bases. The CDR3 is 19 residues long. Losses at the gene ends were 0 bases for V and 8 bases for J; bases not matched to a gene: 17. CDR1 and CDR2 (germline): SGHKS, YYEKEE (reference sequence). DNA of the CDR3: TGTGCCAGCAGCTTGGGAGGCCTAGCGGGAGCCTACCCCCGGGATGAGCAGTTCTTC. This gives the protein CASSLGGLAGAYPRDEQFF.

The V call is TRBV13, the J call TRBJ2-7; 7 nucleotides align to TRBD2. This CDR3 contains 14 residues. Germline V gene lookup returns CDR1 PRHDT and CDR2 FYEKMQ (reference sequence). Losses at the gene ends were 5 bases for V and 6 bases for J; bases not matched to a gene: 10. CDR3 region: CASSMPIAGVEQYF. The DNA for the CDR3 is TGTGCCAGCAGCATGCCGATTGCGGGGGTCGAGCAGTACTTC.

V gene TRBV6-2 or TRBV6-3 combines with J gene TRBJ1-5, with D unclear. Trimming left V 0 bases short and J 4 bases short, with 10 bases between. The germline V gene has CDR1 MNHEY and CDR2 SVGEGT. This CDR3 has 15 amino acids. This CDR3 is CASSYSMRGNQPQHF. The DNA of the CDR3 is TGTGCCAGCAGTTACTCGATGAGAGGGAATCAGCCCCAGCATTTT.

V gene TRBV5-5 combines with J gene TRBJ1-1; 7 bases agree with TRBD1. CDR1 is SGHKS and CDR2 is YYEKEE in the germline V gene (reference sequence). This CDR3 contains 14 residues. After removal of 1 base from V and 2 bases from J, the junction contained 2 bases not matched to a gene. In DNA form, the CDR3 reads TGTGCCAGCAGCTTGCGGGACAGTAACACTGAAGCTTTCTTT. This gives the protein CASSLRDSNTEAFF.

Only a few counts were recorded for this clone. J is TRBJ1-2 and V is TRBV9, with a tentative D call TRBD1 (6 bases). CDR3 length: 15 residues. V was trimmed by 0 bases and J by 9 bases, leaving 18 bases between them. Germline values: CDR1 SGDLS, CDR2 YYNGEE. The CDR3 here is CASSVAARQVPRYTF. CDR3 DNA: TGTGCCAGCAGCGTAGCTGCGAGACAGGTGCCTCGCTACACCTTC.

This clone was counted only a few times. The V call is TRBV6-5, the J call TRBJ1-5; D gene ambiguous. The CDR3 spans 13 residues. The ends were cut back, 2 bases at V and 4 bases at J, with 6 bases in the middle. Germline V gives CDR1 MNHEY, CDR2 SVGAGI. The CDR3 spells CASSYRVNQPQHF. The CDR3 nucleotides are TGTGCCAGCAGTTACCGGGTTAATCAGCCCCAGCATTTT.

The CDR3 DNA reads TGTGCCAGCAGCGTACCGGGACAGGGAAGATCGGGCACCTTC. Its translation is CASSVPGQGRSGTF. The rearrangement links TRBV6-2 or TRBV6-3 to TRBJ1-2, with TRBD1 identical over 9 bases. Trimming removed 6 bases from V and 13 bases from J; junction bases left unmatched: 15. The CDR3 spans 14 residues. Germline-derived CDR1 and CDR2 are MNHEY and SVGEGT.

This chain connects TRBV2 to TRBJ1-4; TRBD1 is a possible D gene (5 bases). The CDR3 contains 16 residues. Germline CDR1 is SNHLY and CDR2 is FYNNEI. Trimming shortened V by 0 bases and J by 8 bases, and 16 bases separated the two germline ends. CDR3 sequence: CASSEAGEGSGEKLFF. The CDR3 nucleotides are TGTGCCAGCAGTGAAGCGGGGGAGGGGTCGGGCGAAAAACTGTTTTTT.

The genes are TRBV12-3 or TRBV12-4 and TRBJ2-1; weak D call: TRBD1 (5 bases). The CDR3 contains 12 residues. Trimming took 1 base from V and 7 from J, leaving 5 bases between them. CDR3 sequence: CASSLDRNEQFF. Written as DNA, the CDR3 is TGTGCCAGCAGTTTAGACAGGAATGAGCAGTTCTTC.

This clone has only one observation. The chain is built from TRBV6-5 and TRBJ1-2; D remains unclear. The CDR3 has 14 amino acids. Trimming removed 6 bases at V and 7 bases at J, with 18 bases between. CDR1 is MNHEY and CDR2 is SVGAGI in the germline V gene. CDR3 in DNA: TGTGCCAGCAGAGAGGAATCCTTGGTTGGTGGCTACACCTTC. Encoded protein: CASREESLVGGYTF.

The rearrangement joins TRBV5-1 to TRBJ1-2, with TRBD1 as a possible D gene (5 bases). V was shortened by 6 bases and J by 3 bases, with 9 bases between the two germline ends. The CDR3 has 12 residues. From germline, CDR1 is SGHRS and CDR2 YFSETQ. CDR3 protein: CASIGTDYGYTF. CDR3 nucleotide sequence: TGCGCCAGCATCGGGACTGACTATGGCTACACCTTC.

The chain combines TRBV4-1 with TRBJ1-5; perhaps TRBD1 as D (5 bases). Trimming stripped 0 bases from V and 2 bases from J, with 8 bases between. The CDR3 runs 15 residues. CDR1 is MGHRA, CDR2 YSYEKL, per germline. The CDR3 coding sequence is TGCGCCAGCAGCCAAGATCCGGGGGGCAATCAGCCCCAGCATTTT. It translates to CASSQDPGGNQPQHF.

This clone was seen a few times. The genes are TRBV5-5 and TRBJ1-2; 10 bases map to TRBD1. CDR1 is SGHKS, CDR2 YYEKEE, per germline (reference sequence). The CDR3 totals 14 residues. After removal of 2 bases from V and 6 bases from J, the junction contained 4 bases not matched to a gene. CDR3 loop: CASSFYGTGDGYTF. The CDR3 DNA reads TGTGCCAGCAGCTTTTATGGGACAGGGGATGGCTACACCTTC.

This sequence joins TRBV11-2 and TRBJ2-2; no definite D call. The ends were cut back, 2 bases at V and 0 bases at J, with 7 bases in the middle. This CDR3 spans 15 amino acids. Germline V gene lookup returns CDR1 SGHAT and CDR2 FQNNGV. CDR3 protein: CASSLRSTNTGELFF. DNA for the CDR3: TGTGCCAGCAGCTTACGGTCCACGAACACCGGGGAGCTGTTTTTT.

This clone showed up just once. The rearrangement links TRBV6-1 to TRBJ2-7, with D tentatively TRBD2 (6 bases). V lost 2 bases to trimming and J lost 3 bases, with 11 bases between them. There are 14 residues in the CDR3. Germline V gives CDR1 MNHNS, CDR2 SASEGT. CDR3 sequence: CASSEMRGSYEQYV. The CDR3, as DNA: TGTGCCAGCAGTGAAATGCGGGGAAGCTACGAGCAGTACGTC.

The rearrangement joins TRBV6-6 to TRBJ1-1; D is undetermined. CDR1 and CDR2 from the germline V gene are MNHNY and SVGAGI (reference sequence). V dropped 6 bases and J dropped 4 bases, with 9 bases sitting between them. This CDR3 contains 12 residues. The CDR3 bases are TGTGCCAGCAGCAGTGGAGGCACTGAAGCTTTCTTT. Protein sequence: CASSSGGTEAFF.

The CDR3 reads CASSKGRGELFF. In nucleotides, the CDR3 is TGTGCCAGTAGTAAAGGGAGGGGGGAGCTGTTTTTT. V is TRBV19 and J is TRBJ2-2, with D perhaps TRBD2 (6 bases). Germline V lookup: CDR1 LNHDA, CDR2 SQIVND (reference sequence). CDR3 length: 12 residues. The V and J ends lost 4 bases and 8 bases respectively, with 8 bases between them.

The chain carries TRBV6-4 and TRBJ2-3, with D possibly matching TRBD1 (6 bases). This CDR3 has 14 amino acids. Trimming pared 4 bases from V and 0 bases from J, leaving 8 bases between. CDR1 and CDR2 from the germline V gene are MRHNA and SNTAGT. This CDR3 reads CASSAGASTDTQYF. DNA for the CDR3: TGTGCCAGCAGTGCAGGGGCCAGCACAGATACGCAGTATTTT.

The gene calls are TRBV30 and TRBJ1-1, with D maybe TRBD1 (5 bases). Germline assignment: CDR1 GTSNPN and CDR2 SVGIG (reference sequence). The CDR3 covers 14 residues. Trimming removed 0 bases at V and 4 bases at J, with 12 bases between. The CDR3 nucleotides read TGTGCCTGGAGTGTAGGGCAGGGAAGCACTGAAGCTTTCTTT. Translation: CAWSVGQGSTEAFF.

The V and J genes are TRBV9 and TRBJ2-2, with no clear D. V lost 2 bases, J lost 0 bases, and 5 bases lay in between. Germline CDR1 reads SGDLS; CDR2 reads YYNGEE. CDR3 size: 14 residues. In DNA, the CDR3 is TGTGCCAGCAGCGTCCGGGCGAACACCGGGGAGCTGTTTTTT. Its protein is CASSVRANTGELFF.